This TCR beta chain was profiled in a study of graft-versus-host responses after intestinal transplantation. About the research overall: Tacrolimus and steroids were given for about 3 years to all recipients after anti-thymocyte globulin induction.

The CDR3 loop spans 14 amino acids. V trimming: 10 bases; J trimming: 4 bases; junction bases outside the gene matches: 8. CDR1 and CDR2 (germline): SNHLY, FYNNEI. Profiled with immunoSEQ multiplex PCR; TCRdb holds only in-frame clones, not every one. The sample yields about 88,000 clones, roughly nine tenths seen once. Study-wide points: GvH clones occurred in recipient marrow; some first appeared in ileum or blood.

Points on this clone: The antigen remains undetermined.

The sequence was collected from a human donor who received an intestinal transplant. The specimen was unstimulated CD4+ T cells sorted from spleen or lymph node cells, collected before intestinal transplant. V usage is TRBV2 and J usage is TRBJ1-1; 11 positions agree with TRBD1. The DNA of the CDR3 is TGTGCCACCCGGACAGGGGGCTTAGGCACTGAAGCTTTCTTT. It is translated as CATRTGGLGTEAFF.